The 5 T cell receptor beta chains below all came from one sample that was sequenced in a study of cytomegalovirus exposure and HLA in healthy donors. Method: immunoSEQ multiplex PCR; TCRdb's copy keeps in-frame clones and lacks some. The sample consists of 110,000 or so clones, less than 90% of them appearing once. Material: PBMCs. These receptors originate from a young man in good health and CMV-seropositive.

In its sample, this clone was seen once. The chain joins TRBV11-2 to TRBJ2-7, with 8 bases that match TRBD2. J lost 6 bases, V lost 3 bases, and 7 bases had no gene match. The CDR3 sequence is 14 residues long. In germline, CDR1 is SGHAT, CDR2 FQNNGV. The CDR3 sequence is CASSFGTRTSEQYF. CDR3 coding DNA: TGTGCCAGCAGCTTTGGGACTAGGACTAGCGAGCAGTACTTC. Full variable domain (outside the CDR3, taken from reference TRBV11-2 and TRBJ2-7): EAGVAQSPRYKIIEKRQSVAFWCNPISGHATLYWYQQILGQGPKLLIQFQNNGVVDDSQLPKDRFSAERLKGVDSTLKIQPAKLEDSAVYLCASSFGTRTSEQYFGPGTRLTVT.

This chain uses TRBV28 with TRBJ1-2, with 9 bases fitting TRBD1. Germline V lookup: CDR1 MDHEN, CDR2 SYDVKM. With V trimmed by 5 bases and J by 6 bases, 4 bases remained unmatched. The CDR3 loop spans 13 amino acids. The CDR3 nucleotides are TGTGCCAGCAGTCCACGGACAGGGGATGGCTACACCTTC. Residues: CASSPRTGDGYTF.

J is TRBJ1-1 and V is TRBV14; D remains ambiguous. Germline CDR1 and CDR2: SGHDN and FVKESK. V was cut by 4 bases and J by 1 base, with 13 bases left in between. The CDR3 loop spans 15 amino acids. CDR3 DNA sequence: TGTGCCAGCAGCCTTGGGAGGACGAGGAACACTGAAGCTTTCTTT. This sequence encodes CASSLGRTRNTEAFF. The whole variable domain, filled in from reference TRBV14 and TRBJ1-1, reads EAGVTQFPSHSVIEKGQTVTLRCDPISGHDNLYWYRRVMGKEIKFLLHFVKESKQDESGMPNNRFLAERTGGTYSTLKVQPAELEDSGVYFCASSLGRTRNTEAFFGQGTRLTVV.

This clone is a singleton in its sample. The chain employs TRBV9 and TRBJ2-3; 11 positions agree with TRBD2. V shed 4 bases and J 4 bases; nucleotides not matched to a gene: 5. The CDR3 contains 15 residues. CDR1 SGDLS and CDR2 YYNGEE come from the germline V gene. CDR3 in amino acids: CASSTLAGGSDTQYF. The DNA of the CDR3 is TGTGCCAGCAGCACTTTAGCGGGGGGGTCAGATACGCAGTATTTT.

The chain combines TRBV4-3 with TRBJ1-5; no clear D gene. CDR1 is LGHNA and CDR2 is YSLEER in the germline V gene. This CDR3 spans 15 amino acids. V lost 0 bases and J lost 7, with 13 bases in between. In nucleotides, the CDR3 is TGCGCCAGCAGCCAAGAAGCCAGGTCCGACCAGCCCCAGCATTTT. The encoded protein is CASSQEARSDQPQHF.